This T cell receptor (beta chain) was documented in a study of CD8 T cells in ankylosing spondylitis. The study, taken as a whole, reports: Reactive arthritis synovial fluid and blood were previously reported to contain some motif variants. A motif of 7 to 9 highly homologous TCR beta variants was seen as apparently characteristic of ankylosing spondylitis blood. Disease-linked clones displayed a CD8+ phenotype and appeared relatively rarely in peripheral blood. Enrichment of disease-linked clones was reportedly significant in matched ankylosing spondylitis synovial fluid.

This clonotype was counted between two and nine times. The antigen is unknown. CDR1 is MNHNS and CDR2 is SASEGT in the germline V gene. CDR3 length: 14 residues. V shed 2 bases and J shed 4 bases, with 8 bases lying between them. Construction of TCR beta libraries was performed using quantitative 5'-RACE with molecular barcodes. TCRdb itself ran the 5' RACE reads through MiXCR, one entry per CDR3 protein. This sample has some 400,000 distinct CDR3 sequences, with 20% to 25% found just once. Source material: blood, either unsorted or a sorted T cell fraction (not recorded which). The TCR comes from a male donor with ankylosing spondylitis. The chain links TRBV6-1 to TRBJ2-2, with D possibly TRBD2 on 5 matching bases. CDR3 protein: CASSESRGTGELFF. The CDR3 nucleotides are TGTGCCAGCAGTGAAAGCCGGGGCACCGGGGAGCTGTTTTTT.